The rows below give T cell receptor beta chains drawn from one sample of a study of radiotherapy plus CTLA-4 blockade in lung cancer. The repertoire was sequenced with immunoSEQ multiplex PCR; TCRdb's copy has only in-frame clones and lacks some. The sample includes 25,000 to 30,000 clones, approximately 77% of them seen just once. This specimen was peripheral blood, taken from a patient treated with radiotherapy plus ipilimumab. These receptors came from a human donor with non-small cell lung cancer that progressed on radiotherapy plus ipilimumab. Each CDR3 is given with its conserved first and last residue. Each record gives: V gene, D gene, J gene, clone size, CDR3 protein, CDR3 DNA. D genes are given only for firm matches. Some rows have no size entry. The others give once, few or many, or a class for an expanded clone.

TRBV11-3	NA	TRBJ2-1	NA	CASSLDSGTLLYNEQFF	TGTGCCAGCAGCTTAGACTCGGGGACTTTACTCTACAATGAGCAGTTCTTC
TRBV10-3	NA	TRBJ2-1	NA	CAISEYRQAPYEQFF	TGTGCCATCAGTGAGTATCGACAGGCTCCCTATGAGCAGTTCTTC
TRBV11-2	NA	TRBJ2-3	NA	CASSVDLLSTDTQYF	TGTGCCAGCAGCGTGGATCTCCTTAGCACAGATACGCAGTATTTT
TRBV28	TRBD2	TRBJ2-7	NA	CASTLWPGGGYEQYF	TGTGCCAGCACCCTTTGGCCGGGGGGAGGCTACGAGCAGTACTTC
TRBV5-4	NA	TRBJ1-2	NA	CASSFGTADYGYTF	TGTGCCAGCAGCTTCGGGACGGCAGACTATGGCTACACCTTC
TRBV27	TRBD1	TRBJ1-1	NA	CASRNRGREAFF	TGTGCCAGCCGGAATAGGGGGCGCGAAGCTTTCTTT
TRBV19	TRBD1	TRBJ1-1	NA	CASTLRRTGVFTEAFF	TGTGCCAGTACTCTAAGGAGGACAGGTGTATTCACTGAAGCTTTCTTT
TRBV5-1	TRBD1	TRBJ1-5	NA	CASRPTGGSNQPQHF	TGCGCCAGCAGACCGACAGGGGGTAGCAATCAGCCCCAGCATTTT
TRBV5-1	NA	TRBJ2-7	few	CASSRGGQGRVYEQYF	TGCGCCAGCAGCCGGGGGGGACAGGGCAGAGTCTACGAGCAGTACTTC
TRBV28	NA	TRBJ2-3	NA	CASEEQGGTDTQYF	TGTGCCAGCGAGGAACAGGGTGGCACAGATACGCAGTATTTT
TRBV27	NA	TRBJ2-2	NA	CASRQGQGRTGELFF	TGTGCCAGCAGGCAGGGGCAGGGGAGGACGGGGGAGCTGTTTTTT
TRBV9	NA	TRBJ1-6	NA	CASSSNRDRVSPLHF	TGTGCCAGCAGCTCTAACAGGGATAGGGTTTCACCCCTCCACTTT
TRBV5-1	TRBD1	TRBJ1-2	NA	CASSPTGGNYGYTF	TGCGCCAGCAGCCCAACAGGGGGCAATTATGGCTACACCTTC
TRBV19	NA	TRBJ1-2	few	CASMQGGYGYTF	TGTGCCAGTATGCAGGGAGGCTATGGCTACACCTTC
TRBV9	NA	TRBJ2-7	NA	CASSVGGESYEQYF	TGTGCCAGCAGCGTAGGTGGGGAGTCCTACGAGCAGTACTTC
TRBV2	TRBD1	TRBJ1-4	few	CASRETGVEKLFF	TGTGCCAGCAGGGAGACAGGGGTTGAAAAACTGTTTTTT
TRBV5-1	NA	TRBJ2-7	NA	CASSLEGQRYEQYF	TGCGCCAGCAGCTTGGAGGGGCAGCGTTACGAGCAGTACTTC